What follows is one TCR beta chain and its context. Germline CDR1 and CDR2: SGHNT and YYREEE (reference sequence). V lost 4 bases, J lost 2 bases, and 14 bases lay in between. CDR3 size: 15 residues. These data are taken from a study of blood T cell repertoires in COVID-19. The authors' processing: Using reference gene primer amplification, nucleated cell counts were estimated. Sequencing was performed with immunoSEQ multiplex PCR; in TCRdb, only in-frame clones are kept and a portion is missing. The V and J calls and clone size were taken over from that table, and D and trimming were inferred from the DNA. Of more than 100,000 clones listed, around 87% are singletons.

The receptor comes from a woman in her 70s with acute or convalescent COVID-19. The chain employs TRBV5-4 and TRBJ2-3; D possibly corresponds to TRBD1 (5 bases). The sample was peripheral blood. In DNA form, the CDR3 reads TGTGCCAGCAGCGCCGCAGGGTTCGACACAGATACGCAGTATTTT. Protein: CASSAAGFDTDTQYF. The entire variable domain, with the rest obtained from reference TRBV5-4 and TRBJ2-3, is as follows: ETGVTQSPTHLIKTRGQQVTLRCSSQSGHNTVSWYQQALGQGPQFIFQYYREEENGRGNFPPRFSGLQFPNYSSELNVNALELDDSALYLCASSAAGFDTDTQYFGPGTRLTVL.